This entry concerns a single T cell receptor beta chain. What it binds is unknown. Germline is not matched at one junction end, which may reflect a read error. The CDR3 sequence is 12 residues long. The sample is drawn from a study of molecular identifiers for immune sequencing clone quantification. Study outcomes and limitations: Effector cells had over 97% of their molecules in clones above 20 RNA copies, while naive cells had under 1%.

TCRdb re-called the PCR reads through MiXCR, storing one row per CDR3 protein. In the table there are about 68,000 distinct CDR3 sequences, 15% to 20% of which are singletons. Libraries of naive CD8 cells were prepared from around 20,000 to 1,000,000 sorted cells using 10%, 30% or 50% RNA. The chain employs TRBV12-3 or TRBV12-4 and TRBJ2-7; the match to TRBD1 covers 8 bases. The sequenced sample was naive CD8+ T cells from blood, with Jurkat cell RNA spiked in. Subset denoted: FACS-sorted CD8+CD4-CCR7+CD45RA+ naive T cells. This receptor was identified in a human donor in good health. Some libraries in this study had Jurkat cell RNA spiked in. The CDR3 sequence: CASSPTGDEQHF. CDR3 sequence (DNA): TGTGCCAGCAGCCCGACAGGGGACGAGCAGCACTTC.